The rows below give T cell receptor beta chains drawn from one sample of a study of cytomegalovirus exposure and HLA in healthy donors. Using immunoSEQ multiplex PCR, the repertoire was profiled, and TCRdb retains in-frame clones only, with some absent. The data hold around 130,000 clones, with more than 70% observed a single time. Sequenced input: PBMCs. The receptors derive from a human donor in good health. Both conserved end residues are part of each CDR3. D genes are given only for firm matches. Only some rows state a clone size, as once, few, many or a class for expanded clones.

j_call clone_size v_call cdr3_length d_call cdr3_aa cdr3_nt
TRBJ1-4 NA TRBV13 13 NA CASSGQLNEKLFF TGTGCCAGCAGCGGACAGCTAAATGAAAAACTGTTTTTT
TRBJ1-5 NA TRBV27 14 NA CASSLSGGVQPQHF TGTGCCAGCAGTTTATCCGGGGGAGTTCAGCCCCAGCATTTT
TRBJ1-1 NA TRBV6-5 15 TRBD1 CASSYLDRAATEAFF TGTGCCAGCAGTTATCTGGACAGGGCGGCCACTGAAGCTTTCTTT
TRBJ1-1 few TRBV9 15 TRBD1 CASSYTGETITEAFF TGTGCCAGCAGTTATACAGGGGAGACAATTACTGAAGCTTTCTTT
TRBJ2-1 NA TRBV5-1 15 NA CASSLNGGWSDEQFF TGCGCCAGCAGCTTGAATGGGGGGTGGTCGGATGAGCAGTTCTTC
TRBJ2-3 few TRBV6-5 14 NA CASRSGYRPDTQYF TGTGCCAGCAGATCAGGGTATAGACCAGATACGCAGTATTTT
TRBJ1-5 NA TRBV6-1 13 NA CASSPTGNQPQHF TGTGCCAGCAGCCCGACTGGGAATCAGCCCCAGCATTTT
TRBJ2-7 NA TRBV2 12 NA CASRDTAYEQYF TGTGCCAGCAGGGACACCGCCTACGAGCAGTACTTC
TRBJ1-1 NA TRBV7-2 12 NA CASSPRVGGAFF TGTGCCAGCAGCCCAAGAGTCGGGGGGGCTTTCTTT
TRBJ2-6 NA TRBV28 16 NA CASSQISVVGANVLTF TGTGCCAGCAGTCAAATATCGGTTGTGGGGGCCAACGTCCTGACTTTC
TRBJ1-6 NA TRBV6-1 14 TRBD1 CASMTDRGNSPLHF TGTGCCAGCATGACGGACAGGGGAAATTCACCCCTCCACTTT
TRBJ2-5 NA TRBV29-1 12 TRBD1 CSVERDRETQYF TGCAGCGTTGAAAGGGACAGAGAGACCCAGTACTTC
TRBJ1-5 NA TRBV11-2 16 NA CASSMSDLYSNQPQHF TGTGCCAGCAGCATGAGTGATCTTTATAGCAATCAGCCCCAGCATTTT
TRBJ2-7 NA TRBV11-2 11 NA CASSLAFEQYF TGTGCCAGCAGCTTGGCCTTCGAGCAGTACTTC
TRBJ2-7 NA TRBV7-2 12 NA CASSLGYGEQYF TGTGCCAGCAGCTTGGGCTATGGCGAGCAGTACTTC
TRBJ1-6 NA TRBV27 15 NA CASSYQSGYNSPLHF TGTGCCAGCAGTTATCAGTCAGGGTATAATTCACCCCTCCACTTT
TRBJ2-5 NA TRBV7-2 15 TRBD2 CASSQERGDAETQYF TGTGCCAGCAGCCAAGAGCGGGGGGATGCAGAGACCCAGTACTTC
TRBJ2-3 NA TRBV5-4 17 TRBD1 CASSYRQGRFTADTQYF TGTGCCAGCAGCTACCGACAGGGAAGGTTTACTGCAGATACGCAGTATTTT
TRBJ1-2 NA TRBV4-3 16 TRBD1 CASSLTGTGISYGYTF TGCGCCAGCAGCCTAACCGGGACAGGGATTTCGTATGGCTACACCTTC
TRBJ1-1 once TRBV19 15 NA CASSIDGTDVKWAFF TGTGCCAGTAGTATTGATGGAACAGACGTGAAGTGGGCTTTCTTT
TRBJ2-7 NA TRBV5-1 15 NA CASSFSQGNSYEQYF TGCGCCAGCAGCTTTTCACAGGGAAACTCCTACGAGCAGTACTTC
TRBJ2-7 few TRBV6-1 15 NA CASAGRQAGSYEQYF TGTGCCAGCGCCGGTAGACAGGCGGGTTCTTACGAGCAGTACTTC
TRBJ2-5 NA TRBV4-1 14 NA CASSRGPASETQYF TGCGCCAGCAGCCGGGGCCCGGCCTCGGAGACCCAGTACTTC
TRBJ1-6 NA TRBV19 16 NA CASSIESPGFYSPLHF TGTGCCAGTAGTATAGAAAGTCCGGGGTTCTATTCACCCCTCCACTTT
TRBJ1-2 NA TRBV19 14 NA CASSLLTLSGGYTF TGTGCCAGTTCCTTACTTACGTTATCCGGTGGCTACACCTTC
TRBJ2-1 NA TRBV2 15 TRBD2 CASSDRGVQINEQFF TGTGCCAGCAGTGACCGGGGGGTACAAATCAATGAGCAGTTCTTC
TRBJ2-7 NA TRBV14 14 NA CASSYSGGHVEQYF TGTGCCAGCAGCTACTCGGGGGGCCATGTCGAGCAGTACTTC
TRBJ2-4 NA TRBV7-2 14 TRBD1 CASSTGTGGGIQYF TGTGCCAGCAGCACCGGGACAGGGGGCGGCATTCAGTACTTC
TRBJ1-1 NA TRBV25-1 16 NA CASSEIGAGGNTEAFF TGTGCCAGCAGTGAAATTGGGGCAGGCGGGAACACTGAAGCTTTCTTT
TRBJ2-7 NA TRBV9 14 NA CASSGNGISYEQYF TGTGCCAGCAGCGGAAACGGGATTTCCTACGAGCAGTACTTC
TRBJ2-3 medium-sized TRBV4-2 15 TRBD2 CASSQERGAPDTQYF TGTGCCAGCAGCCAAGAGCGGGGGGCCCCAGATACGCAGTATTTT
TRBJ2-7 NA TRBV2 15 TRBD1 CASSEAGTGPYEQYF TGTGCCAGCAGTGAAGCCGGGACAGGGCCCTACGAGCAGTACTTC
TRBJ1-6 NA TRBV10-2 20 NA CASSESLLETVSFHNSPLHF TGCGCCAGCAGTGAGTCGTTATTAGAGACAGTGAGTTTCCATAATTCACCCCTCCACTTT
TRBJ1-3 NA TRBV4-2 15 TRBD1 CASSHGQGFGNTIYF TGTGCCAGCAGCCATGGACAGGGATTTGGAAACACCATATATTTT
TRBJ1-5 NA TRBV11-2 14 NA CASSETGVNQPQHF TGTGCCAGCAGCGAAACAGGCGTCAATCAGCCCCAGCATTTT
TRBJ2-1 NA TRBV19 14 NA CASSIAGTYNEQFF TGTGCCAGTAGTATAGCAGGAACCTACAATGAGCAGTTCTTC
TRBJ2-3 NA TRBV5-4 19 TRBD2 CASSLDPMRAGGTTDTQYF TGTGCCAGCAGCTTGGATCCCATGAGGGCGGGGGGTACCACAGATACGCAGTATTTT
TRBJ2-7 few TRBV6-1 13 TRBD1 CASSRDSTAEQYF TGTGCCAGCAGCCGGGACAGCACGGCCGAGCAGTACTTC
TRBJ2-5 NA TRBV28 10 NA CAEGEETQYF TGTGCCGAGGGGGAAGAGACCCAGTACTTC
TRBJ1-1 NA TRBV5-6 14 TRBD1 CASSFGTGGAGAFF TGTGCCAGCAGCTTCGGGACAGGGGGCGCGGGGGCTTTCTTT
TRBJ2-5 NA TRBV15 15 TRBD1 CATSRPGQGLVTQYF TGTGCCACCAGCAGACCGGGACAGGGGTTAGTGACCCAGTACTTC
TRBJ2-1 NA TRBV20-1 11 NA CSAIVVDEQFF TGCAGTGCTATAGTTGTGGATGAGCAGTTCTTC
TRBJ1-1 NA TRBV4-1 15 TRBD1 CASRPTGGRNTEAFF TGCGCCAGCAGACCCACAGGGGGCAGGAACACTGAAGCTTTCTTT
TRBJ1-1 NA TRBV27 14 TRBD1 CASSLGTGSTEAFF TGTGCCAGCAGTTTAGGGACAGGGAGCACTGAAGCTTTCTTT
TRBJ2-1 NA TRBV9 15 NA CASSVEAEPYNEQFF TGTGCCAGCAGCGTAGAAGCCGAGCCCTACAATGAGCAGTTCTTC
TRBJ2-7 NA TRBV11-2 13 TRBD1 CASSRDRTYEQYF TGTGCCAGCAGCAGGGACAGAACCTACGAGCAGTACTTC
TRBJ2-3 NA TRBV6-1 14 TRBD1 CASSFHRGQDTQYF TGTGCCAGCAGTTTCCACAGGGGGCAAGATACGCAGTATTTT
TRBJ1-1 NA TRBV6-4 13 NA CASSMTSGTEAFF TGTGCCAGCAGTATGACAAGCGGGACTGAAGCTTTCTTT
TRBJ2-1 NA TRBV7-2 14 NA CASSPWGTYNEQFF TGTGCCAGCAGCCCATGGGGGACATACAATGAGCAGTTCTTC